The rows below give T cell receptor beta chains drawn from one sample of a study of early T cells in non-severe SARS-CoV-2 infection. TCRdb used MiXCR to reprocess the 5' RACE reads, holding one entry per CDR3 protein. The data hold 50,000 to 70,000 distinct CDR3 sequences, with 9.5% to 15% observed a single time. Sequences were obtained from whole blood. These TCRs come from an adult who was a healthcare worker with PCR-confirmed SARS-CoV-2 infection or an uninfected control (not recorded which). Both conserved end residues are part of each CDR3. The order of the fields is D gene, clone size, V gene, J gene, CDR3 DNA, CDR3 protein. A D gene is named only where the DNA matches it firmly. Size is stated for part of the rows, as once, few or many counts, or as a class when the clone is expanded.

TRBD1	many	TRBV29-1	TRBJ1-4	TGCAGCGTTGGTCCGACAGGGAATGAAAAACTGTTTTTT	CSVGPTGNEKLFF
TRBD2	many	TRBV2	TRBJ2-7	TGTGCCAGCCGACTAGCGGGGGCCCGAAGCGCCTACGAGCAGTACTTC	CASRLAGARSAYEQYF
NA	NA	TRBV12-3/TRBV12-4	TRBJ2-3	TGTGCCAGCAGAACTCCCCGTGGGGCATCTAGCACAGATACGCAGTATTTT	CASRTPRGASSTDTQYF
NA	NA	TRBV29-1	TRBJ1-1	TGCAGCGTATCTGAGGTGTGGGAAGCTTTCTTT	CSVSEVWEAFF
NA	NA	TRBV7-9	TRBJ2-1	TGTGCCAGCAGCTTAAAATTTAATGAGCAGTTCTTC	CASSLKFNEQFF
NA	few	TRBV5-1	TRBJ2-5	TGCGCCAGCAGCAGAGTGAAGGAGACCCAGTACTTC	CASSRVKETQYF
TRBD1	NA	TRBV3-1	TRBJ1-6	TGTGCCAGCAGCCACAGGGATAGGGGGCTAGGTTCCCCCCTCCACTTT	CASSHRDRGLGSPLHF
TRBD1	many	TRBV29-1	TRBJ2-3	TGCAGCGTTGCAAGGGGGCTATCAGATACGCAGTATTTT	CSVARGLSDTQYF
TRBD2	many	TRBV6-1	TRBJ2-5	TGTGCCAGCACAATGGGGGGGATCTCGGAGACCCAGTACTTC	CASTMGGISETQYF
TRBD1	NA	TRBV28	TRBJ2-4	TGTGCCAGCAGTTGCCAGGACAGGAACATTCAGTACTTC	CASSCQDRNIQYF
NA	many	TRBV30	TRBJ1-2	TGTGCCGCAGCGCCGGGAGCTAACTATGGCTACACCTTC	CAAAPGANYGYTF
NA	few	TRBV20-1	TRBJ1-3	TGCAGTGCTAGTCCCAACTCTGGAAACACCATATATTTT	CSASPNSGNTIYF
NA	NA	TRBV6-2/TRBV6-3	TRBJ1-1	TGTGCCAGCAGTTACTCGACAGGAGCTTTCTTT	CASSYSTGAFF
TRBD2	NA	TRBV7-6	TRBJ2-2	TGTGCCAGCAGCTTACGTGGCCTAAGCGGGGGGTTTTTCGGCACCGGGGAGCTGTTTTTT	CASSLRGLSGGFFGTGELFF
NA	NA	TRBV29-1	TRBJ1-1	TGCAGCGTTGACACTGAAGCTTTCTTT	CSVDTEAFF
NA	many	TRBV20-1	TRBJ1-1	TGCAGTGCTAGCTCTGGGTCATGGACTGAAGCTTTCTTT	CSASSGSWTEAFF
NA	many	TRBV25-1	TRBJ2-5	TGTGCCAGCTCTCCGATGGCAGGGAAGGAGACCCAGTACTTC	CASSPMAGKETQYF
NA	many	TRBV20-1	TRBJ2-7	TGCAGTGCTGGCACGGGACGGGCTCCCCACGAGCAGTACTTC	CSAGTGRAPHEQYF
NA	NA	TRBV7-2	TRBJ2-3	TGTGCCAGCAGCTCGGGACACCGGCAGTATTTT	CASSSGHRQYF
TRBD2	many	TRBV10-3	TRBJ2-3	TGTGCCATCAGTGAAACTAGCGGGGGGAGCACAGATACGCAGTATTTT	CAISETSGGSTDTQYF
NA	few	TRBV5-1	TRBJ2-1	TGCGCCAGCAGCTTGACAGGGTCTAACCACAATGAGCAGTTCTTC	CASSLTGSNHNEQFF
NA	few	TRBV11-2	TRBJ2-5	TGTGCCAGCAGCAAAGGTCCGGGATCTGAGACCCAGTACTTC	CASSKGPGSETQYF
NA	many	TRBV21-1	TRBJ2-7	TGTGCCAGCAGCAAAGGATCTCACTGCCGGGACAGGGACGAATACGAGCAGTACTTC	CASSKGSHCRDRDEYEQYF
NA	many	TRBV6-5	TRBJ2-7	TGTGCCAGCAGTTCGGAGATCTACGAGCAGTACTTC	CASSSEIYEQYF
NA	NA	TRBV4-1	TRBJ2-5	TGCGCCAGCAGCCAAGATTGGGGTAACCAAGAGACCCAGTACTTC	CASSQDWGNQETQYF
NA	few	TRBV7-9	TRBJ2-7	TGTGCCAGCAGCTTAGCGCAAGGGCCTGCTGAGCAGTACTTC	CASSLAQGPAEQYF
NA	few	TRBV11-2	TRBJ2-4	TGTGCCAGCAGCCTTTCGGACCTAGCCAAAAACATTCAGTACTTC	CASSLSDLAKNIQYF
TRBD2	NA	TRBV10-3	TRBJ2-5	TGTGCCATCAGTGTCAATAGCGGGGGCGCACAAGAGACCCAGTACTTC	CAISVNSGGAQETQYF
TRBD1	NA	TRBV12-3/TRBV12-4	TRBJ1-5	TGTGCCAGCAGTGACAGGGGGCTGGCGAATCAGCCCCAGCATTTT	CASSDRGLANQPQHF
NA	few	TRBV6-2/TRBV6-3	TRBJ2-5	TGTGCCAGCAAGGGACACCAAGAGACCCAGTACTTC	CASKGHQETQYF
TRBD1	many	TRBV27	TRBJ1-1	TGTGCCAGCAGGGACAGGGCTAGGACTGAAGCTTTCTTT	CASRDRARTEAFF
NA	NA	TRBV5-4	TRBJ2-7	TGTGCCAGCAGCCGGATAGGGGGAGGCTCCTACGAGCAGTACTTC	CASSRIGGGSYEQYF
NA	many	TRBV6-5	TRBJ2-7	TGTGCCAGCAGTTACGATGGGACATATGCAGGAGGGCAGTACTTC	CASSYDGTYAGGQYF
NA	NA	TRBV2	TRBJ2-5	TGTGCCACTGTGACCCCGAACGGCGGTCAAGAGACCCAGTACTTC	CATVTPNGGQETQYF
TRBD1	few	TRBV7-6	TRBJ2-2	TGTGCCATCCCACAGGGGCCCAACACCGGGGAGCTGTTTTTT	CAIPQGPNTGELFF
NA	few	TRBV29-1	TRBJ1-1	TGCAGCGTTACTGGTCCTGAAGCTTTCTTT	CSVTGPEAFF
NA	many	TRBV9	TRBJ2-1	TGTGCCAGCAGCCCACGTAGGGGGACCCAGGGATACAATGAGCAGTTCTTC	CASSPRRGTQGYNEQFF
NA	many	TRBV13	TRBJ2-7	TGTGCCAGCAGCTTACCAGGAACCTACGAGCAGTACTTC	CASSLPGTYEQYF
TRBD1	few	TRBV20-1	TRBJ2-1	TGTGGTTCAGGGGGTTTGGATGAGCAGTTCTTC	CGSGGLDEQFF
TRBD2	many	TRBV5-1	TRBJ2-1	TGCGCCAGCAGCCGAATTAGCGGGGGGATTCGCAATGAGCAGTTCTTC	CASSRISGGIRNEQFF
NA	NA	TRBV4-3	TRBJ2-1	TGCGCCAGCAGCCAAGATCACGCCGCGGCCCTGTATTACAATGAGCAGTTCTTC	CASSQDHAAALYYNEQFF
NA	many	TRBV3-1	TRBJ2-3	TGTGCCAGCAGCCAGGACACAGATACGCAGTATTTT	CASSQDTDTQYF
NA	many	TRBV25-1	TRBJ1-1	TGTGCCAGCAGATCGACCCATGGCACTGAAGCTTTCTTT	CASRSTHGTEAFF
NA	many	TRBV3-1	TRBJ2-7	TGTGCCAGCAGCCAATCCGGGGGAACCCACGAGCAGTACTTC	CASSQSGGTHEQYF
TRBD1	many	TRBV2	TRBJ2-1	TGTGCCAGCAGTAGGGCCGGGACAGGGAGCGATGAGCAGTTCTTC	CASSRAGTGSDEQFF
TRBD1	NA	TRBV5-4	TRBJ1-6	TGTGCCAGCAGCCCCGACAGGGGGCCCTCACCCCTCCACTTT	CASSPDRGPSPLHF
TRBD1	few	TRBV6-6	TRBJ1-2	TGTGCCAGCACCTACCGAGGGACAGGGGGCGCGCTCTATGGCTACACCTTC	CASTYRGTGGALYGYTF
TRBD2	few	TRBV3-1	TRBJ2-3	TGTGCCAGCAGCGAAGGGACTAGCGGGGGGTACGATACGCAGTATTTT	CASSEGTSGGYDTQYF
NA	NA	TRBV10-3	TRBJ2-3	TGTGCCATCAGTGAGTCGCCAAACACAGATACGCAGTATTTT	CAISESPNTDTQYF
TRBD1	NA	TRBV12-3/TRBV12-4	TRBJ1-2	TGTGCCAGCAGTTTAGGAGGGACAGGGACCTATGGCTACACCTTC	CASSLGGTGTYGYTF
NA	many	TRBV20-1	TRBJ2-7	TGCAGTGCTAGAGATTCCGGCAGGGCCTACGAGCAGTACTTC	CSARDSGRAYEQYF
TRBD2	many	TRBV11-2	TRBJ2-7	TGTGCCACTGGGAGCGGGACTTCCTACGAGCAGTACTTC	CATGSGTSYEQYF
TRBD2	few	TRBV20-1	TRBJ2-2	TGCAGTGCGGAGAAGCGTATAATTGGGGCTAGCGGGGGGGACACCGGGGAGCTGTTTTTT	CSAEKRIIGASGGDTGELFF
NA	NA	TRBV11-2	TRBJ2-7	TGTGCCAGCAGCTTCGTCGGGACGAACTACGAGCAGTACTTC	CASSFVGTNYEQYF